This T cell receptor beta chain was recorded in a study of Graves' ophthalmopathy and Graves' hyperthyroidism. Study outcomes and limitations: Blood also held most thyroid clonotypes expanded above 0.001 frequency. Ophthalmopathy was separated from stable hyperthyroidism by a 13-signature model with about 86% sensitivity and over 70% specificity.

In germline, CDR1 is SQVTM, CDR2 ANQGSEA. Trimming took 8 bases from V and 6 from J, leaving 18 bases between them. CDR3 size: 13 residues. This clonotype was seen just once. Its antigen is unidentified. Hyperthyroidism patients, aged 18 to 65, were newly diagnosed, under 2 months' duration. Amplification from RNA transcripts yielded the TCR beta CDR3 regions. The first round was an RT-PCR with HTBI primers, and the second round was a multiplex PCR. MiXCR, run by TCRdb on the multiplex PCR reads, gives a single entry per CDR3 protein. The sample includes over a million distinct CDR3 sequences, 35% to 40% of them seen just once.

The source material was peripheral blood or thyroid tissue (not recorded which). The V gene is TRBV29-1, the J gene TRBJ2-3; weak D call: TRBD2 (6 bases). This TCR derives from an adult man with Graves' hyperthyroidism. The CDR3 spells CSILEGWDDTQYF. The CDR3 DNA follows: TGCAGCATCTTGGAGGGTTGGGACGATACGCAGTATTTT.